This T cell receptor (beta chain) derives from a study of vaccination effects on CD4 cells after COVID-19. Study context: The study obtained samples from a couple of convalescent patients 16 days and one week before vaccination.

The germline V and J ends were trimmed by 1 base and 7 bases, with 11 bases remaining between them. The germline V gene has CDR1 SGHTS and CDR2 YDEGEE. This CDR3 spans 13 amino acids. Assay: immunoSEQ multiplex PCR; the TCRdb copy retains only in-frame clones and omits some. The repertoire includes around 46,000 clones, roughly 80% of them detected once, and roughly 29% sits in the top ten. Sequencing in the ViraFEST assay came after antigen-specific CD4+ T cells had been expanded with viral peptide pools, which were used to stimulate PBMC. Scientists isolated CD4+ T cells after a roughly ten-day culture period ended. The person had a PCR-confirmed SARS-CoV-2 infection during March to December 2020. Culturing of more than 1.5 million PBMC per well took place with around 10 IU/ml IL-2 and 7.5 to 10 ug/ml peptides. Study-level points and caveats: New vaccine-induced clones dominated convalescents' post-vaccine spike-reactive clones. In the late period after vaccination, infection- and vaccine-induced clones contracted markedly.

This clone came up a few times. Antigen unknown. The origin of this receptor is a human donor who had a prior SARS-CoV-2 infection. The sample in question was CD4+ T cells from PBMCs cultured with a peptide pool, obtained before COVID-19 vaccination. V and J are TRBV5-8 and TRBJ1-2, with TRBD1 as a possible D gene (6 bases). The CDR3 nucleotides read TGTGCCAGCAGCTTGTTCAGGGGTGGTGGCTACACCTTC. Protein sequence: CASSLFRGGGYTF. The complete variable domain, with remaining parts taken from reference TRBV5-8 and TRBJ1-2, reads EAGVTQSPTHLIKTRGQQATLRCSPISGHTSVYWYQQALGLGLQFLLWYDEGEERNRGNFPPRFSGRQFPNYSSELNVNALELEDSALYLCASSLFRGGGYTFGSGTRLTVV.